A single sample is the source of the 20 T cell receptor beta chains below, sequenced in a study of post-analysis software for immune sequencing data. Findings of the study overall: Compared with controls, patients had more of about 5 TRBV segments, including TRBV5-6, TRBV5-1 and TRBV20-1.

Researchers reported that TCR beta cDNA libraries carried unique molecular identifiers. TCRdb called the PCR reads again in MiXCR, with one record for every CDR3 protein. This sample has approximately 730,000 distinct CDR3 sequences, with 46% found just once. These receptors' antigens are unknown. The sample taken for sequencing was blood. The source of these receptors is a girl between 10 and 17 years old with multiple sclerosis.

The CDR3 loop reads CASSESGTPGGGAYGYTF. CDR3 DNA: TGCGCCAGCAGCGAATCTGGGACTCCCGGGGGAGGGGCCTATGGCTACACCTTC. The rearrangement uses TRBV4-1 and TRBJ1-2, with a tentative D call TRBD1 (5 bases). Germline loops: CDR1 MGHRA, CDR2 YSYEKL. The CDR3 is made up of 18 amino acids. Trimming took off 5 bases at V and 4 bases at J, with 26 bases between the two ends.

The chain links TRBV15 to TRBJ2-7; 7 bases are a match to TRBD2. V was clipped by 3 bases and J by 7 bases; unmatched bases: 6. The CDR3 covers 13 residues. Per germline, CDR1 LNHNV and CDR2 YYDKDF (reference sequence). This CDR3 is CATSRDSGGEQYF. The CDR3 DNA reads as TGTGCCACCAGCAGGGACTCGGGGGGAGAGCAGTACTTC.

V is TRBV20-1 and J is TRBJ2-7; D is uncertain. V was clipped by 1 base and J by 0 bases, with 7 bases between them. CDR3 length equals 13 residues. Germline V CDR1 and CDR2: DFQATT, SNEGSKA (reference sequence). The CDR3: CSARVFNSYEQYF. The CDR3 bases are TGCAGTGCTAGAGTCTTCAACTCCTACGAGCAGTACTTC.

V gene TRBV29-1 combines with J gene TRBJ1-2; 8 bases match TRBD1. The V and J ends lost 7 bases and 3 bases, in that order; junction bases with no gene match: 4. Germline V gene sequence: CDR1 SQVTM, CDR2 ANQGSEA. The CDR3 totals 12 residues. The CDR3 region has the DNA TGCAGCGGGGGACAGGTCGACTATGGCTACACCTTC. It codes for CSGGQVDYGYTF. The whole variable domain, remainder taken from reference TRBV29-1 and TRBJ1-2, is SAVISQKPSRDICQRGTSLTIQCQVDSQVTMMFWYRQQPGQSLTLIATANQGSEATYESGFVIDKFPISRPNLTFSTLTVSNMSPEDSSIYLCSGGQVDYGYTFGSGTRLTVV.

This clonotype has a single count. The chain combines TRBV20-1 with TRBJ2-5; no clear D. Trimming removed 0 bases at V and 3 bases at J, with 14 bases between. Germline CDR1 and CDR2: DFQATT and SNEGSKA (reference sequence). The CDR3 runs to 15 residues. CDR3 nucleotides: TGCAGTGCTAGAGAACCTGGGCTGGGGAAAGAGACCCAGTACTTC. It is translated as CSAREPGLGKETQYF.

V and J are TRBV27 and TRBJ2-7; TRBD1 agrees at 7 bases. The CDR3 loop spans 13 amino acids. In germline, CDR1 is MNHEY, CDR2 SMNVEV (reference sequence). The V gene end was trimmed by 9 bases and the J gene end by 4 bases; junction bases not matched to a gene: 9. The CDR3 is CASGQGVGYEQYF. The CDR3 DNA reads as TGTGCCAGTGGCCAGGGGGTGGGATACGAGCAGTACTTC.

The V and J genes are TRBV4-3 and TRBJ2-7, with TRBD1 matching 7 bases. The V gene end was trimmed by 0 bases and the J gene end by 0 bases; junction bases not matched to a gene: 5. Germline V gene data show CDR1 as LGHNA and CDR2 as YSLEER. This CDR3 spans 16 amino acids. The CDR3 sequence: CASSQDLGTVSYEQYF. As DNA, the CDR3 is TGCGCCAGCAGCCAAGATCTGGGGACAGTCTCCTACGAGCAGTACTTC.

This clonotype came up a few times. The chain links TRBV6-5 to TRBJ2-5; D not resolved. The V and J ends lost 7 bases and 1 base respectively, with 10 bases between them. The CDR3 loop spans 13 amino acids. Per the germline V gene, CDR1 is MNHEY and CDR2 is SVGAGI. This CDR3 reads CASKVRTQETQYF. As DNA, the CDR3 is TGTGCCAGCAAAGTCCGGACCCAAGAGACCCAGTACTTC.

This clonotype was observed a few times. This rearrangement joins TRBV7-2 to TRBJ2-5; 11 bases line up with TRBD2. The V gene's germline CDR1 is SGHTA and CDR2 FQGNSA. The CDR3 is 16 amino acids. V lost 6 bases to trimming and J lost 1 base; unmatched junction nucleotides: 7. In DNA form, the CDR3 reads TGTGCCAGCAGGGGTAGCGGGACTAGCGGCCAAGAGACCCAGTACTTC. It encodes CASRGSGTSGQETQYF.

This clonotype was detected a few times. The chain links TRBV20-1 to TRBJ1-5, with 9 bases fitting TRBD1. The V and J ends lost 5 bases and 6 bases, in that order; junction bases with no gene match: 2. This CDR3 is 12 amino acids long. Per the germline V gene, CDR1 is DFQATT and CDR2 is SNEGSKA (reference sequence). In DNA form, the CDR3 reads TGCAGTGCTGAGACAGGGGGTCAGCCCCAGCATTTT. It translates to CSAETGGQPQHF.

The rearrangement joins TRBV13 to TRBJ2-7; TRBD1 matches 9 bases. The CDR3 contains 15 residues. Germline values: CDR1 PRHDT, CDR2 FYEKMQ (reference sequence). The junction had 7 bases not matched to a gene; V was cut back by 2 bases and J by 5 bases. CDR3 bases: TGTGCCAGCAGCTTAAGGCTAGGACAGGGGAACGAGCAGTACTTC. It is translated as CASSLRLGQGNEQYF. Together with reference TRBV13 and TRBJ2-7, the CDR3 gives the full variable domain: AAGVIQSPRHLIKEKRETATLKCYPIPRHDTVYWYQQGPGQDPQFLISFYEKMQSDKGSIPDRFSAQQFSDYHSELNMSSLELGDSALYFCASSLRLGQGNEQYFGPGTRLTVT.

This rearrangement joins TRBV29-1 to TRBJ2-3, with D maybe TRBD2 (5 bases). V was trimmed by 5 bases and J by 2 bases, leaving 14 bases between them. Germline assignment: CDR1 SQVTM and CDR2 ANQGSEA. This CDR3 is 14 amino acids long. The CDR3 here is CSVPLTDFTDTQYF. DNA of the CDR3: TGCAGCGTTCCCCTTACGGACTTCACAGATACGCAGTATTTT.

V is TRBV7-6 and J is TRBJ2-3; 8 nucleotides line up with TRBD2. Germline CDR1 and CDR2: SGHVS and FNYEAQ. The V gene end was trimmed by 5 bases and the J gene end by 4 bases; junction bases not matched to a gene: 8. CDR3 length: 15 amino acids. CDR3 DNA sequence: TGTGCCAGCAGCCGATACAGCGGGAGCTCAGATACGCAGTATTTT. This encodes CASSRYSGSSDTQYF.

The V gene is TRBV4-1, the J gene TRBJ2-5, with 7 bases lining up with TRBD1. This CDR3 spans 13 amino acids. V lost 5 bases, J lost 12 bases, and 12 bases stayed unmatched. Germline V gene data show CDR1 as MGHRA and CDR2 as YSYEKL. The CDR3 protein is CASSEQTGSEEYF. As DNA, the CDR3 is TGCGCCAGCAGCGAACAGACAGGGTCGGAGGAGTACTTC.

The chain recombines TRBV11-1 with TRBJ2-1, with 7 positions matching TRBD2. The CDR3 is 14 residues long. In germline, CDR1 is SGHAT, CDR2 FQDESV (reference sequence). J was trimmed by 2 bases and V by 7 bases; bases with no gene match: 5. CDR3 coding DNA: TGTGCCAGCACTCTAGCGGATACCTACAATGAGCAGTTCTTC. Encoded protein: CASTLADTYNEQFF. The full variable domain, with the rest looked up from reference TRBV11-1 and TRBJ2-1, is EAEVAQSPRYKITEKSQAVAFWCDPISGHATLYWYRQILGQGPELLVQFQDESVVDDSQLPKDRFSAERLKGVDSTLKIQPAELGDSAMYLCASTLADTYNEQFFGPGTRLTVL.

This clonotype was picked up a small number of times. J is TRBJ2-3 and V is TRBV5-1, with 12 bases identical to TRBD1. CDR1 SGHRS and CDR2 YFSETQ come from the germline V gene. With 4 bases clipped from V and 5 bases from J, the junction kept 11 bases outside the gene matches. The CDR3 has 17 amino acids. CDR3 residues: CASSLLRGQGARDTQYF. For the CDR3, the DNA is TGCGCCAGCAGCCTCCTGAGGGGACAGGGGGCTAGAGATACGCAGTATTTT. Filled out from reference TRBV5-1 and TRBJ2-3, the complete variable domain reads KAGVTQTPRYLIKTRGQQVTLSCSPISGHRSVSWYQQTPGQGLQFLFEYFSETQRNKGNFPGRFSGRQFSNSRSEMNVSTLELGDSALYLCASSLLRGQGARDTQYFGPGTRLTVL.

This clonotype turned up a few times. The J gene is TRBJ2-7, the V gene TRBV6-6, with 8 bases that match TRBD2. CDR3 length equals 14 residues. Trimming removed 6 bases from V and 1 base from J; junction bases left unmatched: 5. CDR1 and CDR2 (germline): MNHNY, SVGAGI (reference sequence). The CDR3 sequence is CASRHVAGSYEQYF. CDR3 nucleotides: TGTGCCAGCAGGCACGTAGCGGGGTCCTACGAGCAGTACTTC.

The chain joins TRBV4-1 to TRBJ1-2; TRBD1 matches at 7 bases. Looked up from germline, CDR1 is MGHRA and CDR2 is YSYEKL. This CDR3 is 15 amino acids long. Unmatched junction bases numbered 7, after V lost 4 bases and J lost 2 bases. CDR3 in amino acids: CASSRPGQLNYGYTF. The CDR3 DNA follows: TGCGCCAGCAGCCGACCGGGACAGCTGAACTATGGCTACACCTTC.

V gene TRBV12-3 or TRBV12-4 combines with J gene TRBJ2-7; 10 bases are shared with TRBD1. This CDR3 spans 16 amino acids. Trimming cost V 0 bases and J 1 base; bases outside gene matches: 3. CDR3 protein: CASSLAKDRGSYEQYF. Written as DNA, the CDR3 is TGTGCCAGCAGTTTAGCGAAGGACAGGGGGTCCTACGAGCAGTACTTC.

This clonotype was seen a few times. The chain is built from TRBV6-5 and TRBJ2-1; 7 bases fit TRBD2. The trim removed 2 bases at V and 6 bases at J, leaving 10 bases unmatched. The V gene's germline CDR1 is MNHEY and CDR2 SVGAGI. The CDR3 is 16 residues long. CDR3 residues: CASSYLGGLLTNEQFF. The CDR3 nucleotides are TGTGCCAGCAGTTACCTGGGAGGGCTTCTGACCAATGAGCAGTTCTTC.